The entry below gives a single T cell receptor (beta chain) sequence along with its context. Data came from immunoSEQ multiplex PCR; TCRdb stores just in-frame clones and leaves some out. The table has about 660,000 clones, approximately 79% seen once. This record comes from a study of shared clonotypes between healthy human individuals. Germline CDR1 and CDR2: MNHNS and SASEGT. This CDR3 has 14 amino acids. Trimming removed 2 bases at V and 0 bases at J, with 8 bases between. The clonotype was recovered from a woman aged 25 to 39 in good health. The sample comprised memory CD4+ T cells sorted from blood. The subset was: CD45RA-negative fraction. V gene TRBV6-1 combines with J gene TRBJ2-7, with TRBD1 as a possible D gene (6 bases). The CDR3 here is CASSERGISYEQYF. The CDR3 DNA reads as TGTGCCAGCAGTGAAAGGGGGATCTCCTACGAGCAGTACTTC.